Listed below are T cell receptor beta chains from one sample, sequenced in a study of OX40 agonist ivuxolimab in advanced cancers. TCRdb's table, derived via immunoSEQ multiplex PCR, lists solely in-frame clones and lacks some. The data contain 51,000 or so clones, 88% of them singletons. The sample was CD4+ or CD8+ T cells sorted from blood, taken in a trial of the OX40 agonist ivuxolimab. These receptors all come from an adult with an advanced solid tumor such as melanoma, head and neck, liver or kidney cancer. The CDR3 runs from the conserved cysteine through the conserved F or W. The D gene is left open where the match is weak. Clone size is stated in some rows and not others, as once, few, many or a class when expanded.

length	V	D	size	J	DNA	CDR3
17	TRBV7-2	TRBD1	few	TRBJ1-1	TGTGCCAGCAGCTTATCGACCAGGGGGCCCATGAACACTGAAGCTTTCTTT	CASSLSTRGPMNTEAFF
12	TRBV27	NA	NA	TRBJ1-2	TGTGCCAGCAGTGCCGGTCCGTATGGCTACACCTTC	CASSAGPYGYTF
14	TRBV19	NA	few	TRBJ1-2	TGTGCCAGTAGTATAGACAGGCGCGGCTATGGCTACACCTTC	CASSIDRRGYGYTF
17	TRBV7-9	NA	NA	TRBJ1-2	TGTGCCAGCAGCCGGCCGTCTCCTATCACTACTAACTATGGCTACACCTTC	CASSRPSPITTNYGYTF
14	TRBV10-1	NA	NA	TRBJ2-3	TGCGCCAGCACCGAGGGGAATGGGGGAGATACGCAGTATTTT	CASTEGNGGDTQYF
15	TRBV7-9	NA	NA	TRBJ2-5	TGTGCCAGCAGCTTAGCGGTCGAGGAGGGAGAGACCCAGTACTTC	CASSLAVEEGETQYF
16	TRBV2	TRBD1	NA	TRBJ1-2	TGTGCCAGCACTCTCGGGACAGGGCGGAGAACCGATGGCTACACCTTC	CASTLGTGRRTDGYTF
15	TRBV4-1	TRBD1	NA	TRBJ1-5	TGCGCCAGCAGCCTAGGACAGGGGGCGGTTCAGCCCCAGCATTTT	CASSLGQGAVQPQHF
15	TRBV7-9	NA	NA	TRBJ2-7	TGTGCCAGCAGCCCGTGGACTACTCCCTCTTACGAGCAGTACTTC	CASSPWTTPSYEQYF
15	TRBV19	NA	NA	TRBJ1-1	TGTGCCAGTAGTATGGGGGCCCTAAGGTACGGTGAAGCTTTCTTT	CASSMGALRYGEAFF
14	TRBV29-1	TRBD1	NA	TRBJ2-7	TGCAGCGTTGATCACGGGACAGTTCGAGGCGAGCAGTACTTC	CSVDHGTVRGEQYF
16	TRBV18	TRBD1	NA	TRBJ2-7	TGTGCCAGCTCACGGACGGACAGGGGGTTAAGAAACGAGCAGTACTTC	CASSRTDRGLRNEQYF
13	TRBV6-6	NA	NA	TRBJ1-2	TGTGCCAGCAGTCTAGAGTGGAGGGATGGCTACACCTTC	CASSLEWRDGYTF
15	TRBV30	NA	NA	TRBJ1-1	TGTGCCTGGAACAGGGAAACTAGTTTGAACACTGAAGCTTTCTTT	CAWNRETSLNTEAFF
13	TRBV5-4	NA	NA	TRBJ2-5	TGTGCCAGCAGAGGGGGGCGGGAAGAGACCCAGTACTTC	CASRGGREETQYF
16	TRBV2	TRBD2	NA	TRBJ2-1	TGTGCCAGCAGTGAAGCGGCTAGCGGGGTTTACAATGAGCAGTTCTTC	CASSEAASGVYNEQFF
13	TRBV5-4	NA	once	TRBJ1-1	TGTGCCAGCAGCTTAGGGGGTATTGCGGAAGCTTTCTTT	CASSLGGIAEAFF
14	TRBV4-1	NA	NA	TRBJ1-1	TGCGCCAGCAGCCAAGGATACGTGAACACTGAAGCTTTCTTT	CASSQGYVNTEAFF
13	TRBV2	NA	once	TRBJ1-2	TGTGCCAGCAGTGATCCTAGTCGGAGTGGCTACACCTTC	CASSDPSRSGYTF
15	TRBV7-6	NA	NA	TRBJ2-5	TGTGCCAGCAGCTTAAATTATGGTAGCAAGGAGACCCAGTACTTC	CASSLNYGSKETQYF
11	TRBV5-3	NA	few	TRBJ2-7	TGTGCCAGAAGCTTGGTATACGAGCAGTACTTC	CARSLVYEQYF
15	TRBV6-5	TRBD2	NA	TRBJ2-1	TGTGCCAGCAGTTACTGGAGCGGGGAGTACAATGAGCAGTTCTTC	CASSYWSGEYNEQFF
17	TRBV4-3	TRBD1	NA	TRBJ1-1	TGCGCCAGCAGCCCTACCGGGACAGGGTTATCGAACACTGAAGCTTTCTTT	CASSPTGTGLSNTEAFF
14	TRBV4-1	NA	once	TRBJ1-6	TGCGCCAGCAGCCAAGATCGCTGGAATTCACCCCTCCACTTT	CASSQDRWNSPLHF
16	TRBV15	TRBD1	NA	TRBJ2-1	TGTGCCACCAGCAGAGGCAAGACAGGGTTATACAATGAGCAGTTCTTC	CATSRGKTGLYNEQFF
16	TRBV9	TRBD1	NA	TRBJ1-2	TGTGCCAGCAGGGGGTTTGGGACAGCCATAAACTATGGCTACACCTTC	CASRGFGTAINYGYTF
13	TRBV5-3	NA	once	TRBJ1-6	TGTGCCAGAAGAGCTGGGGGAAATTCACCCCTCCACTTT	CARRAGGNSPLHF
19	TRBV19	NA	NA	TRBJ1-6	TGTGCCAGTAAGGAGTGGGCGGTGACGTCCAGCTCCTATAATTCACCCCTCCACTTT	CASKEWAVTSSSYNSPLHF
14	TRBV30	NA	NA	TRBJ2-5	TGTGCCTGGAGTGTAGGTGCCTACCAAGAGACCCAGTACTTC	CAWSVGAYQETQYF
14	TRBV4-2	NA	NA	TRBJ2-7	TGTGCCAGCAGCCAAGATCCCCTTAGCTCCGAGCAGTACTTC	CASSQDPLSSEQYF
14	TRBV19	TRBD1	once	TRBJ2-7	TGTGCCAGTAGTCCAACAGGGGGCTTGTACGAGCAGTACTTC	CASSPTGGLYEQYF
14	TRBV13	TRBD1	NA	TRBJ1-4	TGTGCCAGCAGCCCGCCCGGACAGGGACAGGTACTGTTTTTT	CASSPPGQGQVLFF
14	TRBV6-6	NA	NA	TRBJ1-2	TGTGCCAGCACTCCATTTCAGGGAGGTAATGGCTACACCTTC	CASTPFQGGNGYTF
14	TRBV7-2	NA	NA	TRBJ2-3	TGTGCCAGCAGCTCCCGGACTCCCGTGGATACGCAGTATTTT	CASSSRTPVDTQYF
16	TRBV27	TRBD1	once	TRBJ1-5	TGTGCCAGCAGTTTATACGCCAGGGGGAGCAATCAGCCCCAGCATTTT	CASSLYARGSNQPQHF
13	TRBV6-1	NA	NA	TRBJ2-5	TGTGCCAGCAGTGGATGGAACCAAGAGACCCAGTACTTC	CASSGWNQETQYF
15	TRBV9	NA	NA	TRBJ2-7	TGTGCCAGCAGCGCAGGAGGTAGGAACTCCTACGAGCAGTACTTC	CASSAGGRNSYEQYF
15	TRBV19	TRBD1	NA	TRBJ1-2	TGTGCCAGTAGTGTTAAGGACAGGAGCATCTATGGCTACACCTTC	CASSVKDRSIYGYTF
15	TRBV4-1	NA	NA	TRBJ2-5	TGCGCCAGCAGCCCCTCGGACCTCCCGCAAGAGACCCAGTACTTC	CASSPSDLPQETQYF
13	TRBV6-5	NA	NA	TRBJ1-1	TGTGCCAGCAGTTACTCAGAGAACACTGAAGCTTTCTTT	CASSYSENTEAFF
16	TRBV7-8	NA	once	TRBJ2-1	TGTGCCAGCAGCTCCCCTGCGGGGATCTCCTACAATGAGCAGTTCTTC	CASSSPAGISYNEQFF
15	TRBV11-2	NA	NA	TRBJ1-6	TGTGCCAGCAGCCCGCGGGACCTCTATAATTCACCCCTCCACTTT	CASSPRDLYNSPLHF
13	TRBV27	NA	once	TRBJ2-7	TGTGCCAGCAGACCAGCCGCGTCCTACGAGCAGTACTTC	CASRPAASYEQYF
13	TRBV6-6	NA	NA	TRBJ2-7	TGTGCCATCGGGGTAGCGGTATCCTACGAGCAGTACTTC	CAIGVAVSYEQYF
12	TRBV10-2	NA	NA	TRBJ2-7	TGCGCCAGCAGTGAGGGGGTGGACGAGCAGTACTTC	CASSEGVDEQYF
12	TRBV6-5	NA	NA	TRBJ1-1	TGTGCCAGCAAGACGGGGAACACTGAAGCTTTCTTT	CASKTGNTEAFF
15	TRBV4-1	TRBD1	NA	TRBJ2-3	TGCGCCAGCAGCCAAGCCGGGACAGGGGGGGATACGCAGTATTTT	CASSQAGTGGDTQYF
13	TRBV5-1	TRBD1	NA	TRBJ1-1	TGCGAGTCCGATGGGACAGCCTACACTGAAGCTTTCTTT	CESDGTAYTEAFF
15	TRBV5-1	TRBD1	NA	TRBJ2-7	TGCGCCAGCAGTCACTCACAGGGGGCTTTTTACGAGCAGTACTTC	CASSHSQGAFYEQYF